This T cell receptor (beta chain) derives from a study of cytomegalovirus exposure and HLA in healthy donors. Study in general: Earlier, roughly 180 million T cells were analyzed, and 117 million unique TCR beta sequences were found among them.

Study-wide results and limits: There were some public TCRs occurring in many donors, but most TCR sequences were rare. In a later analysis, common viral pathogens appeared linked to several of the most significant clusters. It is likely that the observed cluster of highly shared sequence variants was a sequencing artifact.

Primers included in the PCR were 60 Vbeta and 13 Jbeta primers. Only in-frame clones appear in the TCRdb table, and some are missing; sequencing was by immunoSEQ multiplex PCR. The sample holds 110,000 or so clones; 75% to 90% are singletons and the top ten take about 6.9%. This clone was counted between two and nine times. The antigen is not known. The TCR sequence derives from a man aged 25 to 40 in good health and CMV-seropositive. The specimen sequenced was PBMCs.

The CDR3 nucleotides read TGTGCCAGCAGCTTGTCAGGGGGCTACACTGAAGCTTTCTTT. Its translation: CASSLSGGYTEAFF. The chain links TRBV5-5 to TRBJ1-1; TRBD1 matches 8 bases. The CDR3 is made up of 14 amino acids. CDR1 is SGHKS, CDR2 YYEKEE, per germline (reference sequence). The J segment lost 3 bases and the V segment lost 1 base, leaving 2 bases of the junction unmatched.